Below are 22 T cell receptor beta chains sequenced from a single sample in a study of T cell repertoires in cytomegalovirus infection. Each CDR3 protein is one row after TCRdb ran MiXCR on the reads. Of 900,000 to 950,000 distinct CDR3 sequences in the sample, approximately 30% were seen once. Antigens for these TCRs are unknown. The material was cultured CD8+ T cells from PBMCs, obtained from culture after CMV antigen stimulation. These receptors were collected from a human donor in good health (CMV status not recorded). Some clones in this sample may be carry-over from other donors' samples.

This clonotype was seen at least ten times. The chain combines TRBV6-1 with TRBJ1-2; no clear D gene. Germline loops: CDR1 MNHNS, CDR2 SASEGT. This CDR3 region has 16 residues. V lost 6 bases, J lost 3 bases, and 20 bases lay in between. In nucleotides, the CDR3 is TGTGCCAGCAGCCAAACTTCTGTGGATCTCTACTATGGCTACACCTTC. This codes for CASSQTSVDLYYGYTF.

The V call is TRBV4-2, the J call TRBJ2-1; D ambiguous. Trimming left V 4 bases short and J 6 bases short, with 7 bases between. The CDR3 spans 12 residues. Germline assignment: CDR1 LGHNA and CDR2 YNFKEQ. CDR3 sequence (DNA): TGTGCCAGCAGCCGGACCACCAATGAGCAGTTCTTC. It specifies CASSRTTNEQFF.

In its sample, this clonotype was seen many times. This chain connects TRBV7-2 to TRBJ1-1; D uncertain. Trimming removed 2 bases at V and 7 bases at J, with 14 bases between. The CDR3 extends over 14 amino acids. Germline V gene lookup returns CDR1 SGHTA and CDR2 FQGNSA. This chain's CDR3 is CASSLRVGLVEAFF. The CDR3 DNA reads as TGTGCCAGCAGCTTAAGGGTAGGCTTGGTTGAAGCTTTCTTT.

The chain couples TRBV15 to TRBJ2-5; 7 bases line up with TRBD2. The CDR3 is 14 residues long. V shed 2 bases, J shed 2 bases, and the junction held 2 bases outside the gene matches. Per germline, CDR1 LNHNV and CDR2 YYDKDF (reference sequence). The CDR3 here is CATSRLAEQETQYF. In DNA form, the CDR3 reads TGTGCCACCAGCAGACTAGCGGAGCAAGAGACCCAGTACTTC.

The chain recombines TRBV20-1 with TRBJ2-1, with 8 bases matching TRBD2. Trimming took 0 bases from V and 1 from J; bases not matched to a gene: 5. CDR3 size: 16 residues. The germline V gene has CDR1 DFQATT and CDR2 SNEGSKA (reference sequence). This CDR3 is CSARDGAGVSYNEQFF. Written as DNA, the CDR3 is TGCAGTGCTAGAGATGGAGCGGGGGTTTCCTACAATGAGCAGTTCTTC.

The chain couples TRBV27 to TRBJ2-4; no clear D gene. CDR1 and CDR2 from the germline V gene are MNHEY and SMNVEV (reference sequence). The germline V and J ends were trimmed by 5 bases and 8 bases, with 7 bases remaining between them. CDR3 length: 11 amino acids. CDR3 nucleotide sequence: TGTGCCAGCAGTCACCGGGACATTCAGTACTTC. Amino acids: CASSHRDIQYF.

The chain recombines TRBV11-3 with TRBJ2-1, with D possibly matching TRBD2 (6 bases). Trimming removed 6 bases at V and 5 bases at J, with 17 bases between. Germline CDR1 is SGHNT and CDR2 is YENEEA. The CDR3 loop spans 15 amino acids. The CDR3 DNA reads TGTGCCAGCAGTGGGCGGGGAGACTTCCACAATGAGCAGTTCTTC. As protein: CASSGRGDFHNEQFF.

The V and J genes are TRBV24-1 and TRBJ2-2; tentatively, D is TRBD2 (6 bases). V shed 0 bases and J shed 2 bases, with 12 bases lying between them. The CDR3 consists of 17 residues. The germline V gene has CDR1 KGHDR and CDR2 SFDVKD. The CDR3 spells CATSDLFGGINTGELFF. The DNA for the CDR3 is TGTGCCACCAGTGATTTGTTCGGAGGGATTAACACCGGGGAGCTGTTTTTT.

The chain uses TRBV25-1 and TRBJ2-1; D might be TRBD2 (6 bases). CDR3 length: 14 residues. The germline V and J ends were trimmed by 3 bases and 7 bases, with 13 bases remaining between them. From germline, CDR1 is MGHDK and CDR2 SYGVNS. The CDR3 region has the DNA TGTGCCAGCAGTGACTGGGGGGAAAAGAATGAGCAGTTCTTC. Its protein product is CASSDWGEKNEQFF.

This clonotype was seen only a few times. The chain combines TRBV28 with TRBJ2-3, with no clear D. The length of the CDR3 is 14 residues. The germline V gene encodes CDR1 MDHEN and CDR2 SYDVKM. Trimming stripped 2 bases from V and 6 bases from J, with 12 bases between. The CDR3 nucleotides read TGTGCCAGCAGTTTAAGGGCTAAAAGGGATACGCAGTATTTT. This sequence encodes CASSLRAKRDTQYF.

The chain uses TRBV12-5 and TRBJ2-7, with D maybe TRBD2 (6 bases). The germline V and J ends were trimmed by 1 base and 4 bases, with 14 bases remaining between them. CDR1 is LGHNT, CDR2 FRNRAP, per germline. CDR3 size: 15 residues. The CDR3 here is CASGLEQGLVYEQYF. The CDR3 DNA is TGTGCTAGTGGTTTGGAGCAGGGACTGGTATACGAGCAGTACTTC.

Ten or more counts support this clonotype. The chain recombines TRBV11-1 with TRBJ2-1; D perhaps matches TRBD1 (6 bases). CDR1 is SGHAT and CDR2 is FQDESV in the germline V gene (reference sequence). The CDR3 runs to 11 residues. V lost 6 bases and J 10 bases, leaving 10 bases between the germline ends. The chain's CDR3 is CASSYGQEQFF. The CDR3 nucleotides read TGTGCCAGCAGTTACGGACAGGAGCAGTTCTTC.

This clonotype was recorded only once. The chain combines TRBV29-1 with TRBJ1-2; no reliable D call. This CDR3 is built from 11 residues. V lost 3 bases and J 7 bases, leaving 9 bases between the germline ends. CDR1 is SQVTM, CDR2 ANQGSEA, per germline. The CDR3 sequence is CSVEDGTGYTF. In nucleotides, the CDR3 is TGCAGCGTTGAGGATGGCACTGGCTACACCTTC.

Remarks on this clonotype: As the CDR3 is not closed by the conserved phenylalanine or tryptophan, this likely results from a read error. The DNA is omitted, as the CDR3 cannot be located on it reliably, and the CDR3 follows TCRdb's listing. This chain joins TRBV29-1 and TRBJ1-1; TRBD1, the table's D call, was not compared with the DNA. Per germline, CDR1 SQVTM and CDR2 ANQGSEA. The CDR3 extends over 8 residues, inclusive of both ends. This CDR3 is CSVEPGQL.

The V gene is TRBV6-6, the J gene TRBJ2-7; D call uncertain. Germline loops: CDR1 MNHNY, CDR2 SVGAGI (reference sequence). V was shortened by 7 bases and J by 2 bases, with 12 bases between the two germline ends. The CDR3 spans 13 residues. CDR3 DNA: TGTGCCAGCACTTTGGGTCGCCCCTACGAGCAGTACTTC. It codes for CASTLGRPYEQYF.

The chain combines TRBV6-2 or TRBV6-3 with TRBJ1-5, with D unclear. Germline-derived CDR1 and CDR2 are MNHEY and SVGEGT. The V end lost 7 bases, the J end lost 3 bases, and 10 bases lay between the germline ends. The CDR3 runs to 13 residues. CDR3 coding DNA: TGTGCCAGCAAAACAGACTCCAATCAGCCCCAGCATTTT. This sequence encodes CASKTDSNQPQHF.

The V gene is TRBV24-1, the J gene TRBJ2-2; unclear D gene. This CDR3 is built from 16 residues. The germline V and J ends were trimmed by 5 bases and 0 bases, with 12 bases remaining between them. CDR1 and CDR2 from the germline V gene are KGHDR and SFDVKD. The CDR3 protein is CATSVKGASNTGELFF. The DNA of the CDR3 is TGTGCCACCAGTGTCAAAGGTGCCTCGAACACCGGGGAGCTGTTTTTT.

This clonotype has ten or more counts. This rearrangement joins TRBV4-3 to TRBJ1-4; maybe TRBD1 (5 bases). CDR1 is LGHNA and CDR2 is YSLEER in the germline V gene. There are 14 residues in the CDR3. Trimming shortened V by 8 bases and J by 7 bases, and 17 bases separated the two germline ends. CDR3 in DNA: TGCGCCAGCGCCCGAGGGACGACGGGTGAAAAACTGTTTTTT. Protein product: CASARGTTGEKLFF.

This clonotype was seen more than once but under ten times. The V gene is TRBV6-6, the J gene TRBJ2-7; D might be TRBD2 (6 bases). V lost 2 bases and J 2 bases, leaving 7 bases between the germline ends. CDR3 length: 13 residues. Germline V lookup: CDR1 MNHNY, CDR2 SVGAGI (reference sequence). The CDR3 loop reads CASSYGTPYEQYV. In nucleotides, the CDR3 is TGTGCCAGCAGTTACGGGACTCCCTACGAGCAGTACGTC.

This clonotype came up a few times. The CDR3 bases are TGTGCCAGCAGTCCGAACCCGGCTAGCTATGGCTACACCTTC. Protein product: CASSPNPASYGYTF. The V and J genes are TRBV6-5 and TRBJ1-2; D is unresolved. CDR3 length equals 14 residues. V was shortened by 5 bases and J by 4 bases, with 14 bases between the two germline ends. Looked up from germline, CDR1 is MNHEY and CDR2 is SVGAGI.

This clonotype has a count of ten or more. Here the CDR3 reads CASSLELAGGRKTQYF. The CDR3 coding sequence is TGTGCCAGCAGCTTGGAACTAGCGGGGGGGCGGAAGACCCAGTACTTC. The chain is built from TRBV7-2 and TRBJ2-5; 13 positions match TRBD2. The junction had 7 bases not matched to a gene; V was cut back by 3 bases and J by 6 bases. The germline V gene has CDR1 SGHTA and CDR2 FQGNSA. This CDR3 comprises 16 residues.

V is TRBV10-3 and J is TRBJ2-2; TRBD1 matches 8 bases. CDR1 is ENHRY and CDR2 is SYGVKD in the germline V gene. V trimming: 6 bases; J trimming: 6 bases; junction bases outside the gene matches: 6. The CDR3 is made up of 14 amino acids. The CDR3 here is CAISGQGRSGELFF. Written as DNA, the CDR3 is TGTGCCATCAGCGGACAGGGAAGGTCCGGGGAGCTGTTTTTT.